This T cell receptor (beta chain) was sequenced in a study of shared clonotypes between healthy human individuals. Study information: The donor pool was made up of a couple of women and a few men aged 18 to 49.

Deletions cut 4 bases from V and 7 bases from J, with 12 bases between. There are 13 residues in the CDR3. Germline CDR1 reads SGHDT; CDR2 reads YYEEEE. Terminally differentiated effector memory CD45RA+ cells were excluded by CCR7 positive selection of CD45RO-negative cells. Data came from immunoSEQ multiplex PCR; TCRdb stores just in-frame clones and leaves some out. The sample gives some 1,900,000 clones, roughly 95% of which show up once; less than 1.5% is in the top ten. The rearrangement uses TRBV5-6 and TRBJ2-1, with D tentatively TRBD1 (6 bases). The source of this sequence is a man aged 18-30 years in good health. Input material: naive CD8+ T cells sorted from blood. The chain's CDR3 is CASSVGQRNEQFF. Written as DNA, the CDR3 is TGTGCCAGCAGCGTCGGACAGCGGAATGAGCAGTTCTTC.